The 18 T cell receptor beta chains reported below all come from one sample, sequenced in a study of human T cells and chemical hapten exposure. The time point: patch test 1, 2 weeks after DPC sensitization. Treatment given: therapeutic diphenylcyclopropenone sensitization with weekly scalp DPC. MiXCR, run by TCRdb on the RACE reads, gives a single entry per CDR3 protein. This table holds about 120,000 distinct CDR3 sequences, about an eighth found once. The material sequenced was whole blood, taken in connection with sensitization to the hapten diphenylcyclopropenone (DPC). Receptors were obtained from a man between 18 and 35 years old with alopecia areata. Some clones in this sample may be carry-over from other donors' samples.

This clonotype was counted ten times or more. The rearrangement links TRBV29-1 to TRBJ2-5, with TRBD1 matching over 9 bases. V gave up 6 bases and J gave up 4 bases; unmatched junction bases: 6. Germline loops: CDR1 SQVTM, CDR2 ANQGSEA. This CDR3 contains 13 residues. The CDR3 loop reads CSVVKTGGETQYF. In DNA, the CDR3 is TGCAGCGTCGTTAAGACAGGGGGAGAGACCCAGTACTTC. The complete variable domain, with remaining parts taken from reference TRBV29-1 and TRBJ2-5, reads SAVISQKPSRDICQRGTSLTIQCQVDSQVTMMFWYRQQPGQSLTLIATANQGSEATYESGFVIDKFPISRPNLTFSTLTVSNMSPEDSSIYLCSVVKTGGETQYFGPGTRLLVL.

This clonotype has just a few counts. V is TRBV12-3 or TRBV12-4 and J is TRBJ2-5; possibly TRBD1 or TRBD2 for D (5 bases each). The CDR3 loop spans 17 amino acids. The germline V and J ends were trimmed by 5 bases and 1 base, with 20 bases remaining between them. The CDR3 protein is CASSKTPGRLLQETQYF. CDR3 nucleotides: TGTGCCAGCAGTAAGACTCCGGGACGCCTACTCCAAGAGACCCAGTACTTC.

A few counts support this clonotype. The gene calls are TRBV29-1 and TRBJ2-2; no clear D gene. Trimming pared 4 bases from V and 6 bases from J, leaving 12 bases between. This CDR3 is built from 13 residues. The V gene's germline CDR1 is SQVTM and CDR2 ANQGSEA. CDR3 loop: CSVGNGRAGELFF. CDR3 coding DNA: TGCAGCGTTGGGAACGGACGAGCCGGGGAGCTGTTTTTT.

This clonotype was seen a handful of times. The chain combines TRBV10-3 with TRBJ1-1; D is unresolved. Germline values: CDR1 ENHRY, CDR2 SYGVKD. V shed 3 bases and J shed 0 bases, with 8 bases lying between them. This CDR3 is 14 amino acids long. The CDR3 coding sequence is TGTGCCATCAGTGAAGGAGGGATGAACACTGAAGCTTTCTTT. It codes for CAISEGGMNTEAFF.

There are a few counts of this clonotype. The chain recombines TRBV4-3 with TRBJ2-7, with D uncertain. The V end lost 3 bases, the J end lost 3 bases, and 15 bases lay between the germline ends. The CDR3 loop spans 15 amino acids. CDR1 is LGHNA and CDR2 is YSLEER in the germline V gene. The CDR3, as DNA: TGCGCCAGCAGCCATCACGCCGGGCCGAACTACGAGCAGTACTTC. This encodes CASSHHAGPNYEQYF.

This clonotype has just a few counts. The chain is built from TRBV7-9 and TRBJ1-1; a weak D match, TRBD1 (5 bases). Trimming cost V 5 bases and J 5 bases, with 18 bases left between them. The V gene's germline CDR1 is SEHNR and CDR2 FQNEAQ (reference sequence). CDR3 length equals 15 residues. The CDR3 region has the DNA TGTGCCAGCAGCGCAACGACAGTACTTGGGACTGAAGCTTTCTTT. This sequence encodes CASSATTVLGTEAFF.

Many counts were recorded for this clonotype. The chain couples TRBV28 to TRBJ1-5, with 7 positions matching TRBD1. Germline V gene lookup returns CDR1 MDHEN and CDR2 SYDVKM. CDR3 length equals 15 residues. Losses at the gene ends were 7 bases for V and 4 bases for J; bases not matched to a gene: 10. This CDR3 is CASTLRGGENQPQHF. CDR3 bases: TGTGCCAGCACCCTCCGAGGGGGCGAGAATCAGCCCCAGCATTTT.

This clonotype was recorded a few times. The chain uses TRBV7-6 and TRBJ2-1; either TRBD1 or TRBD2 may fit D (5 bases each). CDR1 is SGHVS and CDR2 is FNYEAQ in the germline V gene. CDR3 length: 16 residues. V was cut by 4 bases and J by 0 bases, with 13 bases left in between. In DNA, the CDR3 is TGTGCCAGCAGCTATTACGGGGCTTACTCCTACAATGAGCAGTTCTTC. It encodes CASSYYGAYSYNEQFF.

This clonotype was counted ten times or more. The gene calls are TRBV7-9 and TRBJ2-6, with D perhaps assigned TRBD1 or TRBD2 (6 bases each). The CDR3 contains 17 residues. The V end lost 3 bases, the J end lost 1 base, and 13 bases lay between the germline ends. The germline V gene encodes CDR1 SEHNR and CDR2 FQNEAQ (reference sequence). The CDR3 is CASSFPSGASGANVLTF. CDR3 nucleotides: TGTGCCAGCAGCTTTCCATCGGGGGCTTCTGGGGCCAACGTCCTGACTTTC.

This clonotype has only a few counts. V and J are TRBV10-2 and TRBJ2-6; TRBD2 matches at 10 bases. This CDR3 region has 17 residues. Germline CDR1 is WSHSY and CDR2 is SAAADI. V trimming: 8 bases; J trimming: 0 bases; junction bases outside the gene matches: 7. The CDR3 DNA follows: TGCGCCAGCGTTCCGGGACTAGCGCACTCTGGGGCCAACGTCCTGACTTTC. Its translation is CASVPGLAHSGANVLTF.

This clonotype appeared a few times. This chain joins TRBV24-1 and TRBJ1-4; D may be TRBD1 (5 bases). Germline values: CDR1 KGHDR, CDR2 SFDVKD. CDR3 length: 12 residues. Trimming took 4 bases from V and 8 from J, leaving 7 bases between them. CDR3 in DNA: TGTGCCACCAGTGACAGGGACGAAAAACTGTTTTTT. Its protein is CATSDRDEKLFF.

The chain carries TRBV2 and TRBJ2-7; no definite D call. The CDR3 contains 13 residues. Germline CDR1 is SNHLY and CDR2 is FYNNEI. V was trimmed by 1 base and J by 6 bases, leaving 10 bases between them. The CDR3 bases are TGTGCCAGCAGTGAAGAGATTCTCGGCGAGCAGTACTTC. Encoded protein: CASSEEILGEQYF.

This clonotype turned up a few times. The chain employs TRBV7-6 and TRBJ2-5, with D perhaps matching TRBD2 (7 bases). The germline gives CDR1 SGHVS, CDR2 FNYEAQ. V lost 2 bases to trimming and J lost 10 bases, with 23 bases between them. CDR3 length: 16 amino acids. This chain's CDR3 is CASSLSTRTAGGSQYF. The CDR3 region has the DNA TGTGCCAGCAGCTTAAGTACCCGGACAGCCGGGGGGAGCCAGTACTTC.

This clonotype has a count of ten or more. The chain recombines TRBV27 with TRBJ1-5; D not certain. CDR1 and CDR2 (germline): MNHEY, SMNVEV (reference sequence). CDR3 size: 13 residues. With 3 bases removed from V and 5 bases from J, the gap between germline ends came to 8 bases. CDR3 nucleotide sequence: TGTGCCAGCAGTTTGATTAAGGATCAGCCCCAGCATTTT. Amino acid sequence: CASSLIKDQPQHF.

This clonotype was recorded a few times. The rearrangement links TRBV12-3 or TRBV12-4 to TRBJ1-6, with D maybe TRBD1 (5 bases). The length of the CDR3 is 14 residues. V was trimmed by 6 bases and J by 9 bases, leaving 15 bases between them. CDR3 region: CASSQAEGFSPLHF. CDR3 in DNA: TGTGCCAGCAGCCAAGCCGAGGGGTTTTCACCCCTCCACTTT.

This clonotype was counted only a few times. The chain carries TRBV7-9 and TRBJ2-2; possibly TRBD1 or TRBD2 for D (5 bases each). Trimming pared 7 bases from V and 3 bases from J, leaving 9 bases between. CDR1 is SEHNR, CDR2 FQNEAQ, per germline (reference sequence). The CDR3 contains 13 residues. Here the CDR3 reads CASKGTYTGELFF. The CDR3 DNA is TGTGCCAGCAAAGGGACGTACACCGGGGAGCTGTTTTTT.

This chain joins TRBV7-3 and TRBJ2-6, with D possibly TRBD1 on 6 matching bases. This CDR3 is built from 20 residues. Germline V lookup: CDR1 SGHTA, CDR2 FQGTGA. Trimming took off 5 bases at V and 1 base at J, with 24 bases between the two ends. This CDR3 reads CASSLDPQGSRSSGANVLTF. CDR3 coding DNA: TGTGCCAGCAGCCTTGACCCACAGGGAAGCCGTAGTTCTGGGGCCAACGTCCTGACTTTC.

The rearrangement uses TRBV20-1 and TRBJ1-5; possible D gene TRBD1, 6 bases. The length of the CDR3 is 14 residues. The germline V and J ends were trimmed by 6 bases and 7 bases, with 19 bases remaining between them. The germline V gene has CDR1 DFQATT and CDR2 SNEGSKA (reference sequence). CDR3 loop: CSALPGQGGQPQHF. As DNA, the CDR3 is TGCAGTGCGCTTCCGGGACAAGGAGGGCAGCCCCAGCATTTT.